The 2 T cell receptor beta chains given below trace back to one sample, sequenced in a study of blood T cells in healthy people across ages. Using a J-beta primer mix together with a sample-barcoded 5' primer, a second PCR was run for roughly 7 to 11 cycles. A single record per CDR3 protein comes from TCRdb applying MiXCR to the 5' RACE reads. The sample lists about 1.1 million distinct CDR3 sequences, roughly two fifths seen once, with around 14% in the top ten. Material for sequencing was blood. The receptors were gathered from a man between 18 and 29 years old in good health.

The gene calls are TRBV20-1 and TRBJ2-1; D is perhaps TRBD1 or TRBD2 (5 bases each). The J call may not be correct, given that the DNA end is closer to TRBJ2-7. Per the germline V gene, CDR1 is DFQATT and CDR2 is SNEGSKA (reference sequence). The CDR3 is 20 residues long. The CDR3 bases are TGCAGTGCTAGGAGCCCCGGGGCGGGCGGGTCTCTAAGCTCCTACAATGAGCAGTACTTC. Its protein is CSARSPGAGGSLSSYNEQYF.

This clonotype was detected a few times. The CDR3 nucleotides are TGTGCCAGCAGACCGGGGGACGCCCGATACCAAGAGACCCAGTACTTC. It is translated as CASRPGDARYQETQYF. The rearrangement joins TRBV6-5 to TRBJ2-5; D is perhaps TRBD2 (6 bases). Deletions cut 6 bases from V and 0 bases from J, with 17 bases between. Germline V gene sequence: CDR1 MNHEY, CDR2 SVGAGI. The CDR3 has 16 amino acids.